This is a list of T cell receptor beta chains from one sample in a study of T cell responses to AZD1222 COVID-19 vaccine. TCRdb keeps only in-frame clones here, not all; method: immunoSEQ multiplex PCR. Of some 98,000 clones listed, around nine tenths were seen once; the top ten hold about an eighth. The material sequenced was peripheral blood, taken on day 0 of AZD1222 vaccination. Receptors originate from an adult in good health. The CDR3 runs from the conserved cysteine through the conserved F or W. Fields, in order: clone size, V gene, J gene, D gene, CDR3 protein, CDR3 DNA. D genes are given only for firm matches. Rows give clone size only sometimes, using once, few, many, or a class for an expanded clone.

>-|TRBV6-5|TRBJ2-5|-
CASSPIRGLQETQYF
TGTGCCAGCAGTCCGATCCGAGGTCTGCAAGAGACCCAGTACTTC
>few|TRBV7-3|TRBJ2-7|-
CASSLAQDPKDGYEQYF
TGTGCCAGCAGCTTGGCACAGGACCCTAAAGACGGCTACGAGCAGTACTTC
>-|TRBV28|TRBJ1-1|-
CASSLTGRKDTEAFF
TGTGCCAGCAGTCTAACAGGGCGGAAGGACACTGAAGCTTTCTTT
>-|TRBV7-2|TRBJ2-4|-
CASSLARGGKNIQYF
TGTGCCAGCAGCTTAGCAAGAGGGGGCAAAAACATTCAGTACTTC
>-|TRBV4-1|TRBJ1-2|-
CASSQDLARGYTF
TGCGCCAGCAGCCAAGATCTAGCCCGCGGCTACACCTTC
>-|TRBV19|TRBJ2-2|TRBD1
CASRRDRATGELFF
TGTGCCAGTAGGAGGGACAGGGCCACCGGGGAGCTGTTTTTT
>once|TRBV5-4|TRBJ2-3|-
CASSFQGIRADTQYF
TGTGCCAGCAGCTTCCAGGGGATCCGGGCAGATACGCAGTATTTT
>-|TRBV10-3|TRBJ2-7|TRBD1
CAISEGQGGQYF
TGTGCCATCAGTGAGGGACAGGGGGGGCAGTACTTC
>-|TRBV5-1|TRBJ2-5|-
CASSPGVGPWETQYF
TGCGCCAGCAGCCCCGGGGTCGGTCCATGGGAGACCCAGTACTTC
>-|TRBV7-8|TRBJ2-4|-
CASSPRREVKNIQYF
TGTGCCAGCAGCCCGAGGAGGGAGGTCAAAAACATTCAGTACTTC
>-|TRBV30|TRBJ1-6|TRBD1
CAWNRDRSDSPLHF
TGTGCCTGGAACCGGGACAGATCAGATTCACCCCTCCACTTT